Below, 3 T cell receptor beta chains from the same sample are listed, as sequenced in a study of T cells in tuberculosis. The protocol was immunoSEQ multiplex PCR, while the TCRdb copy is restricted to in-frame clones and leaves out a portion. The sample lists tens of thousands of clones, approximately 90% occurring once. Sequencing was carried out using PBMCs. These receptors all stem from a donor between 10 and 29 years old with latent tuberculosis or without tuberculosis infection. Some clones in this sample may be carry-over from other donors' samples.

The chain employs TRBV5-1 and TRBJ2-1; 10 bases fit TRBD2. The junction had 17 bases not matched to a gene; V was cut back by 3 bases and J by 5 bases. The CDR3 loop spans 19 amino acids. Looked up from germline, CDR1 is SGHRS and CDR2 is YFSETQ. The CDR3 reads CASSSRLAGWVGANNEQFF. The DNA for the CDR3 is TGCGCCAGCAGCTCAAGACTAGCGGGCTGGGTAGGAGCGAACAATGAGCAGTTCTTC.

The CDR3 spells CASPGGPDTQYF. The CDR3 DNA reads TGTGCCAGCCCCGGTGGTCCAGATACGCAGTATTTT. The J gene is TRBJ2-3, the V gene TRBV6-5; no clear D gene. CDR1 and CDR2 (germline): MNHEY, SVGAGI. V was pared by 8 bases and J by 4 bases, with 10 bases between. This CDR3 is 12 amino acids long.

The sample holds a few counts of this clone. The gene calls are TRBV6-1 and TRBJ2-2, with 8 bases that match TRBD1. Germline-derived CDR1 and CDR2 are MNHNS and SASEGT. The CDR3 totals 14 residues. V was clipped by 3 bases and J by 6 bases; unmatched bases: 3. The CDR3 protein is CASSDLTGAGELFF. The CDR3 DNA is TGTGCCAGCAGTGATCTGACAGGGGCCGGGGAGCTGTTTTTT.